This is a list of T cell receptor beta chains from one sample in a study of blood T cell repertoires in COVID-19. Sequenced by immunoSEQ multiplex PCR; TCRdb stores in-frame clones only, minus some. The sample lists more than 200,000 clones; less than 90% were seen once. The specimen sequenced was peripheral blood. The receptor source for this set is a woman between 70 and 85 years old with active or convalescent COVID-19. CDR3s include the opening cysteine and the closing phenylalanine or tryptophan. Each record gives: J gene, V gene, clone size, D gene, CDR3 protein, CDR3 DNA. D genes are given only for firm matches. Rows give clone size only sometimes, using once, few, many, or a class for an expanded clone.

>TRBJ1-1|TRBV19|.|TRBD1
CASSITGTVNTEAFF
TGTGCCAGTAGTATCACCGGGACAGTGAACACTGAAGCTTTCTTT
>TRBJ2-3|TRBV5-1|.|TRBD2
CASRSGTSGGTDTQYF
TGCGCCAGCCGCTCTGGGACTAGCGGGGGGACAGATACGCAGTATTTT
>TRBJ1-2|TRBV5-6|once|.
CASSSSQSVYGYTF
TGTGCCAGCAGCTCTTCACAGTCAGTCTATGGCTACACCTTC
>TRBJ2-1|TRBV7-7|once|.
CASSLGRRNSYNEQFF
TGTGCTAGCAGCTTAGGGCGGCGGAACTCCTACAATGAGCAGTTCTTC
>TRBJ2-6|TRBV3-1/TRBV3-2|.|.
CASSRGQTAGANVLTF
TGTGCCAGCAGCCGAGGACAGACTGCTGGGGCCAACGTCCTGACTTTC
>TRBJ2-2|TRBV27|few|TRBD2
CASSLWGLAYTGELFF
TGTGCCAGCAGTTTATGGGGACTAGCGTACACCGGGGAGCTGTTTTTT
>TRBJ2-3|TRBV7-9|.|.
CASSLSIGTDTQYF
TGTGCCAGCAGCCTGAGCATTGGCACAGATACGCAGTATTTT
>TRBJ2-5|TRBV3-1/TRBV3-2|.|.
CASSRRTDKTQYF
TGTGCCAGCAGCCGCCGGACTGACAAGACCCAGTACTTC
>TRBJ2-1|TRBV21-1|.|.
CASSKEGQGMYEQFF
TGTGCCAGCAGCAAAGAAGGACAGGGGATGTATGAGCAGTTCTTC
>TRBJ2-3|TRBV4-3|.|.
CASSQERDSTDTQYF
TGCGCCAGCAGCCAAGAGAGGGACTCCACAGATACGCAGTATTTT
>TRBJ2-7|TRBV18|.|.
CASSWAGKPDEQYF
TGTGCCAGCTCATGGGCAGGGAAGCCGGACGAGCAGTACTTC
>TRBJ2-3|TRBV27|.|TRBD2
CASSGGGPGLRGDTQYF
TGTGCCAGCAGTGGGGGGGGTCCGGGTCTAAGGGGAGATACGCAGTATTTT
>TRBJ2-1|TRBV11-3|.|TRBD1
CASSLVQGGEQFF
TGTGCCAGCAGCTTAGTACAGGGGGGTGAGCAGTTCTTC
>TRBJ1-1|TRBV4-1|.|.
CASSQTGSIGTEAFF
TGCGCCAGCAGCCAAACCGGGTCAATCGGGACTGAAGCTTTCTTT
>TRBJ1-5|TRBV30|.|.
CAWSVQGTQPQHF
TGTGCCTGGAGTGTCCAGGGTACTCAGCCCCAGCATTTT
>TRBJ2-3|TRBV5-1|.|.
CASSPLYSTDTQYF
TGCGCCAGCAGCCCCCTCTATTCCACAGATACGCAGTATTTT
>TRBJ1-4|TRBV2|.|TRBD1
CASRSGGTNEKLFF
TGTGCCAGCAGGTCAGGGGGGACTAATGAAAAACTGTTTTTT
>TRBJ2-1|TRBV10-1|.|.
CASSKEYNEQFF
TGCGCCAGCAGTAAGGAGTACAATGAGCAGTTCTTC
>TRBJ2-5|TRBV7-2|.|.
CASSLGVHPGETQYF
TGTGCCAGCAGCTTAGGGGTGCACCCAGGGGAGACCCAGTACTTC
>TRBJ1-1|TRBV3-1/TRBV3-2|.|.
CASSQEGGSPGTEAFF
TGTGCCAGCAGCCAAGAGGGGGGATCTCCAGGCACTGAAGCTTTCTTT
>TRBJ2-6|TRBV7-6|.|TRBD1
CASSSGTASGANVLTF
TGTGCCAGCAGCTCGGGGACAGCCTCTGGGGCCAACGTCCTGACTTTC
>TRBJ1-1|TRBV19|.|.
CASSEVSEMNTEAFF
TGTGCCAGTAGTGAGGTCTCGGAGATGAACACTGAAGCTTTCTTT
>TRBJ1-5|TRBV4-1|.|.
CASSLYSNQPQHF
TGCGCCAGCAGCCTTTATAGCAATCAGCCCCAGCATTTT
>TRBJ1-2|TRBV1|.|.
CTSSQGRCNYGYTF
TGCACCAGCAGCCAAGGCAGGTGCAACTATGGCTACACCTTC
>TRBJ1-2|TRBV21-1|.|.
CASSKRTGGGYGYTF
TGTGCCAGCAGCAAGAGGACAGGGGGAGGATATGGCTACACCTTC
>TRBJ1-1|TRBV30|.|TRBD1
CAWTQGGGANTEAFF
TGTGCCTGGACCCAGGGGGGCGGCGCGAACACTGAAGCTTTCTTT
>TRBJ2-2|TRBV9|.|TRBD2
CASSPRTSEYTGELFF
TGTGCCAGCAGCCCAAGGACTAGCGAATACACCGGGGAGCTGTTTTTT
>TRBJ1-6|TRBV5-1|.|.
CASSFGQYNSPLHF
TGCGCCAGCAGCTTTGGACAGTATAATTCACCCCTCCACTTT
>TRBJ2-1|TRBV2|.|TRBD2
CASGRLAGAYNEQFF
TGTGCCAGCGGCCGACTAGCGGGGGCCTACAATGAGCAGTTCTTC
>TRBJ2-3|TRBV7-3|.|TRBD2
CASRDSGFGTQYF
TGTGCCAGCAGGGATAGCGGGTTTGGTACGCAGTATTTT
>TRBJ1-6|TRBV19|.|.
CASGDRWNSPLHF
TGTGCCAGTGGAGACAGGTGGAATTCACCCCTCCACTTT
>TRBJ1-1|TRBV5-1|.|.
CASSLRGAGGSTEAFF
TGCGCCAGCAGCTTGCGGGGGGCCGGGGGGTCCACTGAAGCTTTCTTT
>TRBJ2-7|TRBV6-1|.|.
CASSEGAGAIYEQYF
TGTGCCAGCAGTGAAGGGGCAGGGGCCATTTACGAGCAGTACTTC
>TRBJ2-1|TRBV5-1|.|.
CASSVPTSKSYNEQFF
TGCGCCAGCAGCGTACCTACTAGCAAGTCCTACAATGAGCAGTTCTTC
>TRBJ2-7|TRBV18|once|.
CASSPPSNPFYEQYF
TGTGCCAGCTCACCACCGAGCAATCCCTTCTACGAGCAGTACTTC
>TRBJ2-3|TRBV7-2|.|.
CASSFPGDAPDTQYF
TGTGCCAGCAGCTTCCCAGGGGATGCCCCAGATACGCAGTATTTT
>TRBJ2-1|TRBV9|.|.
CASSAFSSYNEQFF
TGTGCCAGCAGCGCGTTTAGCTCCTACAATGAGCAGTTCTTC